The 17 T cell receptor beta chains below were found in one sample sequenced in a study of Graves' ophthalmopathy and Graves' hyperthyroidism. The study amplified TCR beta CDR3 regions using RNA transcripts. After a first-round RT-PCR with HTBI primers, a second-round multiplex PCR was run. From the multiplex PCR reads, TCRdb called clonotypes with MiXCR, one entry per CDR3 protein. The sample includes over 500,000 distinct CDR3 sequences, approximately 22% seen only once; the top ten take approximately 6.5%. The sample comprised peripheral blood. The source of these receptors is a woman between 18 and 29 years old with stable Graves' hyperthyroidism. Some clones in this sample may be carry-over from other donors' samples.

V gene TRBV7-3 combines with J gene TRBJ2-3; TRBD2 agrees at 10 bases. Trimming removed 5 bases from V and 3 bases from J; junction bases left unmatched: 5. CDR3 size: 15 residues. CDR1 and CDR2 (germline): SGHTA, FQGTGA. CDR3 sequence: CASSLQAGGTDTQYF. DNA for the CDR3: TGTGCCAGCAGCCTTCAAGCGGGAGGGACAGATACGCAGTATTTT.

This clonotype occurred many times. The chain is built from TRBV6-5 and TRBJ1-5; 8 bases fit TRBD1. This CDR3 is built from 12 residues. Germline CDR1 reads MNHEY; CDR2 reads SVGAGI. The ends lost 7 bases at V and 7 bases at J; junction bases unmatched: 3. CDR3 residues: CASTRQGQPQHF. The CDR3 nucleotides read TGTGCCAGCACAAGACAGGGGCAGCCCCAGCATTTT.

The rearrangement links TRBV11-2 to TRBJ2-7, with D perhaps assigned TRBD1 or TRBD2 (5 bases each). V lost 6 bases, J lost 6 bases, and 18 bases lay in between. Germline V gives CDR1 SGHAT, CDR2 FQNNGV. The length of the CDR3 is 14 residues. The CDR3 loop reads CASRPIGAGPEQYF. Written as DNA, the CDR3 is TGTGCCAGCAGGCCAATCGGGGCAGGGCCCGAGCAGTACTTC.

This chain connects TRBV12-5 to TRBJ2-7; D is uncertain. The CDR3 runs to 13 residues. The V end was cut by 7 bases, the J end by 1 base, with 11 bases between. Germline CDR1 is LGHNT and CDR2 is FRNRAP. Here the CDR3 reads CASVRGSSYEQYF. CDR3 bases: TGTGCTAGTGTCAGAGGTTCTTCCTACGAGCAGTACTTC.

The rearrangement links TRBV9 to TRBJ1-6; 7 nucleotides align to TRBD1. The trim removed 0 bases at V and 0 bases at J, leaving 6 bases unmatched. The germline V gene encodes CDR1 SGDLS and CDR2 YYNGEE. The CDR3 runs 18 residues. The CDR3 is CASSVGQGASSYNSPLHF. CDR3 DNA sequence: TGTGCCAGCAGCGTAGGACAGGGCGCGAGCTCCTATAATTCACCCCTCCACTTT. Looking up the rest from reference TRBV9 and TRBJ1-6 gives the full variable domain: DSGVTQTPKHLITATGQRVTLRCSPRSGDLSVYWYQQSLDQGLQFLIQYYNGEERAKGNILERFSAQQFPDLHSELNLSSLELGDSALYFCASSVGQGASSYNSPLHFGNGTRLTVT.

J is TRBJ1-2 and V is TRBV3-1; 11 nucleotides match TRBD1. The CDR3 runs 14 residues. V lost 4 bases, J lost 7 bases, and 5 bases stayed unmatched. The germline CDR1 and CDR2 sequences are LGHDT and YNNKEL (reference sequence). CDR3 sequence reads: CASSPDRGRGGYTF. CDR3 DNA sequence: TGTGCCAGCAGCCCGGACAGGGGGCGAGGTGGCTACACCTTC.

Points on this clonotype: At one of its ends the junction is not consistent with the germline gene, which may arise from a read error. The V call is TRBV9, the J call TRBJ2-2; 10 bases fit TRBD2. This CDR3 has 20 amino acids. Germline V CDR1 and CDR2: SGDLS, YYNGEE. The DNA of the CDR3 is TGTGCCAACAGCGTCCCATCGGGGTTAGCGGGGGGCCAGAACACCGGGGAGCTGTTTTTT. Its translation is CANSVPSGLAGGQNTGELFF.

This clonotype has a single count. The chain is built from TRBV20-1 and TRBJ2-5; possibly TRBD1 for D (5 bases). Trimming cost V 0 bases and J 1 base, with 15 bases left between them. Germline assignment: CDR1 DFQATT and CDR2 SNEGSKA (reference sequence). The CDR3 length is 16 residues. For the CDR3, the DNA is TGCAGTGCTAGAGATAGGTCGGACACCGTCCAAGAGACCCAGTACTTC. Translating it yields CSARDRSDTVQETQYF.

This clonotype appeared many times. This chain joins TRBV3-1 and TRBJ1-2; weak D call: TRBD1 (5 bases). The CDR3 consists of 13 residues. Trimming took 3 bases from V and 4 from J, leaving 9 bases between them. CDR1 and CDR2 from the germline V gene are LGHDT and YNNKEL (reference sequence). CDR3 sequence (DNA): TGTGCCAGCAGCCAGTCCCAGGGCTATGGCTACACCTTC. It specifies CASSQSQGYGYTF.

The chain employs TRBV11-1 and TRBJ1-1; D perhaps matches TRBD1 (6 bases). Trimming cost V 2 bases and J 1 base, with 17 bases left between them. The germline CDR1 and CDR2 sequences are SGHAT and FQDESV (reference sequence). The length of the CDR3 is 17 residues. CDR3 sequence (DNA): TGTGCCAGCAGCTTATCGCGGGGGGCGACCCCGAACACTGAAGCTTTCTTT. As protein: CASSLSRGATPNTEAFF.

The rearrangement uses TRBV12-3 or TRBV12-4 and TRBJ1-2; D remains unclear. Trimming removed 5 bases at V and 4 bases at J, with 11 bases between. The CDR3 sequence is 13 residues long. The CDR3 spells CASSLRSIYGYTF. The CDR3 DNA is TGTGCCAGCAGTCTAAGGTCCATCTATGGCTACACCTTC.

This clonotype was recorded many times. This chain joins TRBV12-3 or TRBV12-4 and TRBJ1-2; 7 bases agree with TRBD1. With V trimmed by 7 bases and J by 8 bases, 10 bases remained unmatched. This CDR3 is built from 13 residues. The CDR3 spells CASTFGTAKGYTF. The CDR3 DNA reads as TGTGCCAGCACCTTCGGGACAGCCAAGGGCTACACCTTC.

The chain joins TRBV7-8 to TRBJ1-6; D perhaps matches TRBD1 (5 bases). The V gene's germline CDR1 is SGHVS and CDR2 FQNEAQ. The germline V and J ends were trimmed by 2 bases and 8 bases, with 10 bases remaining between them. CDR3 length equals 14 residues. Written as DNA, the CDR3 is TGTGCCAGCAGCTTAAACGTCAGGGATTCACCCCTCCACTTT. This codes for CASSLNVRDSPLHF.

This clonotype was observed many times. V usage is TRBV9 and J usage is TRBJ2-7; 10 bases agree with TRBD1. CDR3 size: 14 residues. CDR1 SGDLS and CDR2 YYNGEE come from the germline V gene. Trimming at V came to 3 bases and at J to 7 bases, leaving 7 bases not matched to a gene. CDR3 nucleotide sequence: TGTGCCAGCAGCGGGGGACAGGGGAAAGGGGAGCAGTACTTC. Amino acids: CASSGGQGKGEQYF.

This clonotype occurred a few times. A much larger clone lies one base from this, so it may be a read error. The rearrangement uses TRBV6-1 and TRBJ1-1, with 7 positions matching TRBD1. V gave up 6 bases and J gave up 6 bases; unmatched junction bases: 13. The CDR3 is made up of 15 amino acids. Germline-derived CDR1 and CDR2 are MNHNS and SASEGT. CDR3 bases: TGTGCCAGCAGCCGTCGTGTGACAGGGTCCCCTGAAGCTTTCTTT. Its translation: CASSRRVTGSPEAFF.

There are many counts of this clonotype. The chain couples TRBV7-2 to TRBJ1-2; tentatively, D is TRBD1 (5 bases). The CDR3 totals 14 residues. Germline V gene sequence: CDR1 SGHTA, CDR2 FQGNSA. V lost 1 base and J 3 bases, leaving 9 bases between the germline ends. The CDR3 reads CASSLVGTHYGYTF. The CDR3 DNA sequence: TGTGCCAGCAGCTTAGTAGGGACTCACTATGGCTACACCTTC.

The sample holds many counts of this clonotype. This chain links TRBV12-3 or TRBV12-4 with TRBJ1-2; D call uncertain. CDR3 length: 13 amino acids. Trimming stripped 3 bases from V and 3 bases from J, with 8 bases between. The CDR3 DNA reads TGTGCCAGCAGTTTTCGGAGGGACTATGGCTACACCTTC. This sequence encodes CASSFRRDYGYTF.